The 13 T cell receptor beta chains given below trace back to one sample, sequenced in a study of blood T cell repertoires in COVID-19. Here immunoSEQ multiplex PCR was the method, and the copy in TCRdb shows in-frame clones only, minus some. The data contain more than 300,000 clones, under 95% of them singletons. The sample taken for sequencing was peripheral blood. The origin of the receptors is a woman aged 18-29 years who had recovered from COVID-19.

The chain recombines TRBV27 with TRBJ2-4, with TRBD1 matching over 7 bases. The CDR3 extends over 14 amino acids. Trimming removed 4 bases from V and 6 bases from J; junction bases left unmatched: 6. Germline V gene sequence: CDR1 MNHEY, CDR2 SMNVEV (reference sequence). CDR3: CASSSRTGVNIQYF. The CDR3 DNA follows: TGTGCCAGCAGTTCGCGGACAGGCGTAAACATTCAGTACTTC.

The rearrangement links TRBV27 to TRBJ1-2; D ambiguous. Between the trimmed V and J ends, which lost 2 bases and 7 bases, there was a span of 11 bases. CDR3 size: 13 residues. In germline, CDR1 is MNHEY, CDR2 SMNVEV (reference sequence). The CDR3 DNA is TGTGCCAGCAGTTTAAATTGGGCGGGTGGCTACACCTTC. Translation: CASSLNWAGGYTF.

The chain links TRBV25-1 to TRBJ1-2; no clear D gene. V gave up 1 base and J gave up 6 bases, with 9 bases separating them. Germline assignment: CDR1 MGHDK and CDR2 SYGVNS. The CDR3 contains 13 residues. DNA of the CDR3: TGTGCCAGCAGTGAATGGTACGGAGATGGCTACACCTTC. This sequence encodes CASSEWYGDGYTF.

The chain couples TRBV27 to TRBJ1-5, with 9 bases aligning to TRBD1. This CDR3 contains 15 residues. Germline V gives CDR1 MNHEY, CDR2 SMNVEV (reference sequence). V shed 5 bases, J shed 6 bases, and the junction held 8 bases outside the gene matches. The CDR3 protein is CASSPGQGVTQPQHF. Written as DNA, the CDR3 is TGTGCCAGCAGTCCGGGACAGGGTGTGACTCAGCCCCAGCATTTT.

This chain joins TRBV20-1 and TRBJ2-3; no clear D. The length of the CDR3 is 11 residues. CDR1 DFQATT and CDR2 SNEGSKA come from the germline V gene (reference sequence). V gave up 6 bases and J gave up 3 bases, with 7 bases separating them. The CDR3 protein is CSALDTDTQYF. The CDR3 coding sequence is TGCAGTGCACTCGATACAGATACGCAGTATTTT.

The chain uses TRBV7-2 and TRBJ2-6; 11 nucleotides match TRBD2. The CDR3 spans 19 residues. CDR1 is SGHTA, CDR2 FQGNSA, per germline. V lost 4 bases and J lost 4; bases outside the gene matches: 12. In DNA form, the CDR3 reads TGTGCCAGCAGCTCAACACCGGGACTAGCGGCGGTGGGGGCCAACGTCCTGACTTTC. It translates to CASSSTPGLAAVGANVLTF.

This clone showed up just once. The gene calls are TRBV20-1 and TRBJ2-5, with TRBD2 identical over 10 bases. Germline-derived CDR1 and CDR2 are DFQATT and SNEGSKA (reference sequence). The CDR3 consists of 16 residues. Losses at the gene ends were 3 bases for V and 3 bases for J; bases not matched to a gene: 10. The CDR3 sequence is CSASLLAGIAEETQYF. The CDR3 DNA reads TGCAGTGCTAGTTTACTAGCGGGGATTGCGGAAGAGACCCAGTACTTC.

The rearrangement joins TRBV30 to TRBJ2-2; weak D call: TRBD2 (6 bases). V was clipped by 0 bases and J by 0 bases, with 14 bases between them. The V gene's germline CDR1 is GTSNPN and CDR2 SVGIG (reference sequence). The CDR3 totals 17 residues. Here the CDR3 DNA reads TGTGCCTGGAGTGTATGGCGGGGTCGCGCGAACACCGGGGAGCTGTTTTTT. Protein product: CAWSVWRGRANTGELFF.

The J gene is TRBJ1-2, the V gene TRBV6-6; 8 nucleotides align to TRBD1. The CDR3 runs to 15 residues. CDR1 and CDR2 (germline): MNHNY, SVGAGI (reference sequence). J was trimmed by 2 bases and V by 5 bases; bases with no gene match: 7. The CDR3 loop reads CASSLTRTGNYGYTF. The CDR3 nucleotides read TGTGCCAGCAGTCTTACTAGGACAGGGAACTATGGCTACACCTTC.

V usage is TRBV3-1 (or the pseudogene TRBV3-2) and J usage is TRBJ1-3; tentative D call: TRBD1 (5 bases). The CDR3 covers 15 residues. The V and J ends lost 1 base and 0 bases respectively, with 7 bases between them. CDR1 is LGHDT, CDR2 YNNKEL, per germline (reference sequence). The CDR3 nucleotides read TGTGCCAGCAGCCAAGGGGACTCCTCTGGAAACACCATATATTTT. Protein product: CASSQGDSSGNTIYF.

This rearrangement joins TRBV27 to TRBJ1-6, with TRBD1 as a possible D gene (6 bases). The CDR3 is 14 amino acids. The ends were cut back, 5 bases at V and 5 bases at J, with 10 bases in the middle. Germline CDR1 reads MNHEY; CDR2 reads SMNVEV (reference sequence). The CDR3 loop reads CASSVQGHNSPLHF. The CDR3, as DNA: TGTGCCAGCAGTGTACAGGGCCATAATTCACCCCTCCACTTT.

This clone has a single count. The chain employs TRBV7-9 and TRBJ1-4, with D perhaps TRBD1 (5 bases). The V and J ends lost 2 bases and 3 bases respectively, with 10 bases between them. Germline lookup yields CDR1 SEHNR and CDR2 FQNEAQ (reference sequence). The CDR3 extends over 15 amino acids. Here the CDR3 DNA reads TGTGCCAGCAGCTTACGGGCAGGGCCTAATGAAAAACTGTTTTTT. Translated: CASSLRAGPNEKLFF.

The V gene is TRBV11-2, the J gene TRBJ1-6; D not resolved. The germline gives CDR1 SGHAT, CDR2 FQNNGV. V gave up 5 bases and J gave up 10 bases, with 6 bases separating them. This CDR3 is 11 amino acids long. CDR3 DNA: TGTGCCAGCAGCGAGGTGTCACCCCTCCACTTT. Amino acids: CASSEVSPLHF. The variable domain in full, completed from reference TRBV11-2 and TRBJ1-6, reads EAGVAQSPRYKIIEKRQSVAFWCNPISGHATLYWYQQILGQGPKLLIQFQNNGVVDDSQLPKDRFSAERLKGVDSTLKIQPAKLEDSAVYLCASSEVSPLHFGNGTRLTVT.